This is a list of T cell receptor beta chains from one sample in a study of blood T cell repertoires in COVID-19. Sequencing was performed with immunoSEQ multiplex PCR; in TCRdb, only in-frame clones are kept and a portion is missing. The sample carries fewer than 300,000 clones, around 90% recorded once. Material for sequencing was peripheral blood. Receptors were obtained from a man aged 18 to 30 with active or convalescent COVID-19. The conserved cysteine and the conserved F or W are not part of the CDR3 here. The order of the fields is V gene, J gene, CDR3 protein.

TRBV12-5	TRBJ2-7	ASGWDREQY
TRBV2	TRBJ1-4	ASSRDTSTNEKLF
TRBV9	TRBJ1-1	ASSTGTGLTEAF
TRBV7-2	TRBJ2-5	ASSQRDSWGETQY
TRBV18	TRBJ1-1	ASSPGQGAINEAF
TRBV11-2	TRBJ1-3	ARNDGGTGNTIY
TRBV12-3/TRBV12-4	TRBJ1-6	ASSFRQGSPLH
TRBV5-6	TRBJ1-2	ASTNPPGQAYYGYT
TRBV15	TRBJ2-7	ATSRVRGLEQY
TRBV7-2	TRBJ1-5	ASSLGTGSQPQH
TRBV27	TRBJ2-3	ASSLTGGADTQY
TRBV2	TRBJ2-3	ASMETSTDTQY
TRBV19	TRBJ2-7	ASSDTQGFYEQY
TRBV10-3	TRBJ1-4	AISAEGGRREKLF
TRBV12-3/TRBV12-4	TRBJ2-3	ASSTADTQY
TRBV5-6	TRBJ1-2	ATEAGGVYT
TRBV7-8	TRBJ1-2	ASSLVLQQGYT
TRBV19	TRBJ2-5	ASSIQLAGRETQY
TRBV18	TRBJ2-1	ASSPRLAGGLYEQF
TRBV3-1/TRBV3-2	TRBJ1-2	ASSQRGEGVCT
TRBV12-3/TRBV12-4	TRBJ1-1	ASSLGLNTEAF
TRBV14	TRBJ2-7	ASSQVPRGRYEQY
TRBV6-2/TRBV6-3	TRBJ2-2	ASSSGYTGELF
TRBV11-2	TRBJ1-3	ASSFRGQGPGNTIY
TRBV27	TRBJ2-7	ASSLSGGFVDEQY
TRBV21-1	TRBJ1-4	ASSNRDLEKLF
TRBV4-1	TRBJ1-5	ASSLSTFQPQH
TRBV9	TRBJ2-1	ASSVWASGGREQF
TRBV10-2	TRBJ1-1	ASSESYGGNTEAF
TRBV11-2	TRBJ2-3	ASRGTSDTQY
TRBV4-3	TRBJ1-2	ASSQVTGALGYT
TRBV19	TRBJ1-5	ASSIRDRGLFQPQH
TRBV7-2	TRBJ1-4	ASSLRGVREKLF
TRBV20-1	TRBJ2-3	SASSVREADTQY
TRBV9	TRBJ1-2	ASSAELLAGGNYGYT
TRBV29-1	TRBJ1-1	SVSQGVTEAF
TRBV11-2	TRBJ2-1	ASSFSGGAVGEQF
TRBV19	TRBJ1-2	ASSLGAGLGYT
TRBV5-4	TRBJ2-7	ASSLVRLAGDNSYEQY
TRBV4-1	TRBJ2-7	ASSQGTGGTEQY
TRBV2	TRBJ1-4	ASRQGFGEKLF
TRBV25-1	TRBJ2-7	ASRFTGTHEQY
TRBV2	TRBJ2-3	ASSVQSPDTQY
TRBV2	TRBJ1-1	ASSVQVPGNTEAF
TRBV27	TRBJ2-7	ASSLKPHWGSGGYYEQY
TRBV6-1	TRBJ2-7	ASSGGEGRGSYEQY
TRBV2	TRBJ1-2	ASRGGQRNANYGYT
TRBV5-4	TRBJ1-6	ASSPDRTLYNSPLH
TRBV7-9	TRBJ1-4	ASSTELPPSNEKLF
TRBV18	TRBJ2-4	ASSRGQGNIQY
TRBV5-1	TRBJ1-2	ASSLTGTGHGYT